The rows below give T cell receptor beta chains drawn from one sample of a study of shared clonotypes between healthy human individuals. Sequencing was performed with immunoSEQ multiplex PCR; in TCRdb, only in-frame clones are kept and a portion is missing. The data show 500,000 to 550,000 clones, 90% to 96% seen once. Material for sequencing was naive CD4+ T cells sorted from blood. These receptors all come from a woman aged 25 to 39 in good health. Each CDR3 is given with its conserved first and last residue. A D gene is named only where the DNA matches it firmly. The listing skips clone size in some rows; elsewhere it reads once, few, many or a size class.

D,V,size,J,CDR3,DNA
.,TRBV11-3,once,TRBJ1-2,CASSLSGASYGYTF,TGTGCCAGCAGCTTAAGTGGAGCTAGCTATGGCTACACCTTC
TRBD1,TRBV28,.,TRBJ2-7,CASSSARDRGREEQYF,TGTGCCAGCAGTTCCGCCCGGGACAGGGGGCGGGAAGAGCAGTACTTC
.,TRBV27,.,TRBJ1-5,CASSLRGWGGSQPQHF,TGTGCCAGCAGTTTACGGGGGTGGGGGGGCAGTCAGCCCCAGCATTTT
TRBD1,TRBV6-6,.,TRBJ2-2,CASSYKQGANTGELFF,TGTGCCAGCAGTTATAAACAGGGGGCGAACACCGGGGAGCTGTTTTTT
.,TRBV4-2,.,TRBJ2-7,CASSGGTAEFYEQYF,TGTGCCAGCAGCGGAGGGACAGCTGAATTTTACGAGCAGTACTTC
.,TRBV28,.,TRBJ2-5,CASSFPRTSQETQYF,TGTGCCAGCAGTTTCCCCCGTACTAGCCAAGAGACCCAGTACTTC
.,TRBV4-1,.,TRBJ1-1,CASSLVISGNTEAFF,TGCGCCAGCTCCCTAGTGATTTCGGGGAACACTGAAGCTTTCTTT
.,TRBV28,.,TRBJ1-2,CASRVEGVNYGYTF,TGTGCCAGCAGAGTTGAGGGAGTAAACTATGGCTACACCTTC
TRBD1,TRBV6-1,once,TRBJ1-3,CASSERGQVSSGNTIYF,TGTGCCAGCAGTGAAAGGGGACAGGTCTCCTCTGGAAACACCATATATTTT
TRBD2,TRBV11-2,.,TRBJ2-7,CASSLGGTSGMSYEQYF,TGTGCCAGCAGCTTAGGGGGGACTAGCGGGATGTCCTACGAGCAGTACTTC
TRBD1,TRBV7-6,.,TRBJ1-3,CASSYGDRGLDTIYF,TGTGCCAGCAGTTACGGGGACAGGGGTCTGGACACCATATATTTT
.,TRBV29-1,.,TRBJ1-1,CSVSDRNTEAFF,TGCAGCGTTTCGGACAGGAACACTGAAGCTTTCTTT
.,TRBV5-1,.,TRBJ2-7,CASSSMGVSYEQYF,TGCGCCAGCAGCTCCATGGGGGTCTCCTACGAGCAGTACTTC
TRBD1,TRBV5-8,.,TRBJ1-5,CASSHDGTDSNQPQHF,TGTGCCAGCAGCCACGATGGGACAGATAGCAATCAGCCCCAGCATTTT
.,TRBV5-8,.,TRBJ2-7,CASSRGPVGYEQYF,TGTGCCAGCAGCCGGGGACCAGTGGGCTACGAGCAGTACTTC
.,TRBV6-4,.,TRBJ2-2,CASSEVGTGELFF,TGTGCCAGCAGTGAGGTTGGAACCGGGGAGCTGTTTTTT
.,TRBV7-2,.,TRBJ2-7,CASSSIRRSSYEQYF,TGTGCCAGCAGCAGTATTAGGAGAAGCTCCTACGAGCAGTACTTC
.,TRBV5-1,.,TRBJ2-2,CASSPGTQSPGELFF,TGCGCCAGCAGCCCCGGGACTCAAAGTCCCGGGGAGCTGTTTTTT
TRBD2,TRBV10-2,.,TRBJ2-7,CASSVGLAGAYEQYF,TGCGCCAGCAGTGTGGGACTAGCGGGGGCCTACGAGCAGTACTTC
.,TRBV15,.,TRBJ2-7,CATSRGGGLIYEQYF,TGTGCCACCAGCAGAGGTGGGGGACTCATCTACGAGCAGTACTTC
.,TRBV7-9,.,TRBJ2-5,CASSLFQQGPHGPQYF,TGTGCCAGCAGCCTCTTTCAACAGGGTCCGCATGGGCCCCAGTACTTC
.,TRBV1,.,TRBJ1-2,CTSSPGQGGNYGYTF,TGCACCAGCAGCCCCGGACAGGGGGGAAACTATGGCTACACCTTC
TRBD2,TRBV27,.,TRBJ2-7,CASSLRAGGPYEQYF,TGTGCCAGCAGTTTAAGGGCGGGAGGGCCCTACGAGCAGTACTTC
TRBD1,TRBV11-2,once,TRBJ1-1,CASSLGDRTTEAFF,TGTGCCAGCAGCTTAGGGGACAGAACCACTGAAGCTTTCTTT
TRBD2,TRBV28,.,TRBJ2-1,CASSLWGGRSYNEQFF,TGTGCCAGCAGTTTATGGGGCGGGAGGTCATACAATGAGCAGTTCTTC
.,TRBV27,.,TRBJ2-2,CASSLIGSSTGELFF,TGTGCCAGCAGTTTAATTGGCAGTTCCACCGGGGAGCTGTTTTTT
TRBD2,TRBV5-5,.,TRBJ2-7,CASSFGAGVQYF,TGTGCCAGCAGCTTCGGGGCGGGAGTTCAGTACTTC
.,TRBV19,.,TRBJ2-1,CASSIRGFGFGEQFF,TGTGCCAGTAGTATACGGGGTTTTGGGTTTGGTGAGCAGTTCTTC
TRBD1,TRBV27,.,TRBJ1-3,CASSPGQGGVSGNTIYF,TGTGCCAGCAGTCCCGGACAGGGTGGTGTCTCTGGAAACACCATATATTTT
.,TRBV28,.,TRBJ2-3,CASTPSGDTQYF,TGTGCCAGCACCCCATCAGGAGATACGCAGTATTTT
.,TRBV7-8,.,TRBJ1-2,CASSLPASSPNYGYTF,TGTGCCAGCAGCTTACCCGCGTCCTCCCCTAACTATGGCTACACCTTC
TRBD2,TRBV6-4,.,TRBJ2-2,CASKTSGTSNTGELFF,TGTGCCAGCAAAACTAGCGGGACCTCGAACACCGGGGAGCTGTTTTTT
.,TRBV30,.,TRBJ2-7,CAWRINARSYEQYF,TGTGCCTGGAGAATAAACGCCCGGTCCTACGAGCAGTACTTC
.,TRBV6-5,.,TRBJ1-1,CASSYSSAVNTEAFF,TGTGCCAGCAGTTACTCGTCGGCGGTGAACACTGAAGCTTTCTTT
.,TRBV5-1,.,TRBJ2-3,CASSRLWTASTDTQYF,TGCGCCAGCAGCCGACTCTGGACAGCTAGCACAGATACGCAGTATTTT
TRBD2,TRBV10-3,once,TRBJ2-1,CAIKPSGRTNEQFF,TGTGCCATCAAGCCTAGCGGGAGGACCAATGAACAGTTCTTC
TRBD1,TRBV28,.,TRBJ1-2,CASSLGTGDGYTF,TGTGCCAGCAGTTTAGGGACAGGGGATGGCTACACCTTC
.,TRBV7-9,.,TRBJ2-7,CASRAWSGEQYF,TGTGCCAGCAGGGCCTGGAGTGGGGAGCAGTACTTC
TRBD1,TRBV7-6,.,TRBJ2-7,CASSLGQGLSEQYF,TGTGCCAGCAGCTTGGGACAGGGACTTTCCGAGCAGTACTTC
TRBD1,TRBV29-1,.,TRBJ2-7,CSVDTGGSYYEQYF,TGCAGCGTAGACACAGGGGGATCATACTACGAGCAGTACTTC
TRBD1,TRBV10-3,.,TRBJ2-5,CATGTGPQETQYF,TGTGCCACCGGGACAGGGCCACAAGAGACCCAGTACTTC
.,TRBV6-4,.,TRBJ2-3,CASSDSTDTQYF,TGTGCCAGCAGTGACTCTACAGATACGCAGTATTTT
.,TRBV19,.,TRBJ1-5,CASMPERNSNQPQHF,TGTGCCAGTATGCCAGAACGAAATAGCAATCAGCCCCAGCATTTT
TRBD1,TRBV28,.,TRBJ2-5,CASSPTDRVGTQYF,TGTGCCAGCAGTCCTACTGACAGGGTCGGGACCCAGTACTTC
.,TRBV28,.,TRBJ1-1,CASSLPNTEAFF,TGTGCCAGCAGTTTACCGAACACTGAAGCTTTCTTT
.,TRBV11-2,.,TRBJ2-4,CASSAQGAKNIQYF,TGTGCCAGCAGCGCGCAGGGGGCCAAAAACATTCAGTACTTC
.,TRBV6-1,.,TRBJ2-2,CASSEAPISGELFF,TGTGCCAGCAGTGAAGCCCCGATTTCGGGGGAGCTGTTTTTT
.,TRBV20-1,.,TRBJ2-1,CSARGGNEQFF,TGCAGTGCTAGGGGGGGAAATGAGCAGTTCTTC
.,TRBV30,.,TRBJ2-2,CAWSVLRGRVTGELFF,TGTGCCTGGAGTGTGTTACGGGGGCGAGTCACCGGGGAGCTGTTTTTT
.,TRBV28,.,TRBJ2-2,CASSLLVGELFF,TGTGCCAGCAGTTTATTGGTCGGGGAGCTGTTTTTT
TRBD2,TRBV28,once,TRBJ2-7,CASSDASGRAKEQYF,TGTGCCAGCAGTGACGCGAGCGGGAGGGCCAAGGAGCAGTACTTC
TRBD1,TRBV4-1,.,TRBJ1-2,CASSRITGQLGGYTF,TGCGCCAGCAGCCGGATCACGGGACAGTTAGGGGGCTACACCTTC
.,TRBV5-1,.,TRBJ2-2,CASSGKRAEELFF,TGCGCCAGCAGCGGAAAGCGTGCGGAGGAGCTGTTTTTT
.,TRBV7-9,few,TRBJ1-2,CASSPLSTDYGYTF,TGTGCCAGCAGTCCATTATCGACGGACTATGGCTACACCTTC
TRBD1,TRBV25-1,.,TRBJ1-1,CASSEGAGQGYEAFF,TGTGCCAGCAGTGAAGGTGCGGGACAGGGGTACGAAGCTTTCTTT
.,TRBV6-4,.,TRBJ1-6,CASSAEINSPLHF,TGTGCCAGCAGCGCAGAGATAAATTCACCCCTCCACTTT
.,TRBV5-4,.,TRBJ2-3,CASSSLWGTDTQYF,TGTGCCAGCAGCTCCCTCTGGGGCACAGATACGCAGTATTTT
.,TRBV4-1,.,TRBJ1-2,CASSQTGQKTVGYTF,TGCGCCAGCAGCCAAACGGGCCAGAAAACAGTGGGCTACACCTTC
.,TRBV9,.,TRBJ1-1,CASSALTGGTTEAFF,TGTGCCAGCAGCGCCTTGACGGGGGGTACGACTGAAGCTTTCTTT